Below, 32 T cell receptor beta chains from the same sample are listed, as sequenced in a study of blood T cell repertoires in COVID-19. Some clones are missing from TCRdb's copy, which holds only in-frame ones; the method was immunoSEQ multiplex PCR. The repertoire holds 190,000 or so clones, 81% seen once, with approximately 8.7% in the top ten. The source material was PBMCs or T cells enriched from blood (not recorded which). These receptors were collected from a man aged 35-49 years who had recovered from COVID-19.

This clone appeared a few times. The chain joins TRBV7-9 to TRBJ2-2; tentatively, D is TRBD2 (5 bases). V was cut by 1 base and J by 5 bases, with 5 bases left in between. CDR1 is SEHNR and CDR2 is FQNEAQ in the germline V gene (reference sequence). This CDR3 contains 13 residues. The CDR3 DNA reads TGTGCCAGCAGCTTAGGAGGGACCGGGGAGCTGTTTTTT. Its translation: CASSLGGTGELFF.

J is TRBJ2-5 and V is TRBV11-2, with D perhaps TRBD2 (5 bases). Trimming left V 5 bases short and J 6 bases short, with 16 bases between. CDR1 and CDR2 from the germline V gene are SGHAT and FQNNGV. The CDR3 spans 14 residues. The DNA for the CDR3 is TGTGCCAGCAGCCCTACCTCTAGCTCTCAGACCCAGTACTTC. Encoded protein: CASSPTSSSQTQYF.

This chain uses TRBV2 with TRBJ2-3, with 8 bases aligning to TRBD2. The CDR3 extends over 15 amino acids. Germline V gene lookup returns CDR1 SNHLY and CDR2 FYNNEI. J gave up 2 bases and V 8 bases, and 9 bases lay outside the gene matches. The CDR3: CASQELAVITDTQYF. The CDR3 region has the DNA TGTGCCAGCCAAGAACTAGCGGTCATCACAGATACGCAGTATTTT.

This clone was counted only a few times. The chain uses TRBV5-1 and TRBJ1-4, with 8 bases that match TRBD1. Losses at the gene ends were 4 bases for V and 7 bases for J; bases not matched to a gene: 9. Germline V gene sequence: CDR1 SGHRS, CDR2 YFSETQ. There are 15 residues in the CDR3. The CDR3 nucleotides are TGCGCCAGCAGCACGTCCAGGGGGCAAGGTGAAAAACTGTTTTTT. It specifies CASSTSRGQGEKLFF.

This clone has only one observation. The chain links TRBV2 to TRBJ2-1; D might be TRBD1 (6 bases). Germline V lookup: CDR1 SNHLY, CDR2 FYNNEI. The CDR3 spans 12 residues. Trimming removed 8 bases from V and 9 bases from J, with 14 bases in between. As DNA, the CDR3 is TGTGCCAGCCAGACAGGTGGCGGTGAGCAGTTCTTC. Protein: CASQTGGGEQFF.

V usage is TRBV2 and J usage is TRBJ2-3, with TRBD1 as a possible D gene (5 bases). The CDR3 totals 15 residues. Germline V gives CDR1 SNHLY, CDR2 FYNNEI. V gave up 2 bases and J gave up 8 bases, with 17 bases separating them. CDR3 DNA sequence: TGTGCCAGCAGTGAATTAGGGCAGGGTTGGGTTACGCAGTATTTT. Translating it yields CASSELGQGWVTQYF.

The V call is TRBV11-2, the J call TRBJ2-1; possible D gene TRBD1, 5 bases. This CDR3 comprises 15 residues. The germline V and J ends were trimmed by 3 bases and 7 bases, with 16 bases remaining between them. Per the germline V gene, CDR1 is SGHAT and CDR2 is FQNNGV. The CDR3 sequence is CASSFKGIGANEQFF. The CDR3 coding sequence is TGTGCCAGCAGCTTCAAGGGAATAGGGGCTAATGAGCAGTTCTTC.

This sequence joins TRBV10-2 and TRBJ1-6, with D possibly TRBD1 on 5 matching bases. Per the germline V gene, CDR1 is WSHSY and CDR2 is SAAADI. The CDR3 extends over 15 amino acids. Trimming removed 6 bases at V and 8 bases at J, with 17 bases between. CDR3 protein: CASRSGVVMDSPLHF. The CDR3 DNA is TGCGCCAGCAGATCGGGGGTAGTGATGGATTCACCCCTCCACTTT.

The genes are TRBV4-1 and TRBJ1-5; D perhaps matches TRBD1 (5 bases). The V gene's germline CDR1 is MGHRA and CDR2 YSYEKL. CDR3 length equals 16 residues. V was pared by 3 bases and J by 5 bases, with 17 bases between. For the CDR3, the DNA is TGCGCCAGCAGCCATAAGGGGCCGTCTTCCTATCAGCCCCAGCATTTT. Residues: CASSHKGPSSYQPQHF.

V usage is TRBV5-1 and J usage is TRBJ2-5; 8 nucleotides line up with TRBD2. The CDR3 is 15 residues long. Germline assignment: CDR1 SGHRS and CDR2 YFSETQ. The J segment lost 2 bases and the V segment lost 0 bases, leaving 3 bases of the junction unmatched. Here the CDR3 DNA reads TGCGCCAGCAGCTTGGCCGCTAGCGGGCAAGAGACCCAGTACTTC. This sequence encodes CASSLAASGQETQYF.

This chain links TRBV4-2 with TRBJ1-6, with D uncertain. CDR1 and CDR2 from the germline V gene are LGHNA and YNFKEQ. Trimming shortened V by 0 bases and J by 9 bases, and 15 bases separated the two germline ends. CDR3 size: 16 residues. The CDR3: CASSQDHGQATSPLHF. The CDR3 DNA sequence: TGTGCCAGCAGCCAAGATCACGGCCAGGCGACTTCACCCCTCCACTTT.

This clone was seen a few times. The CDR3 nucleotides are TGTGCCAGCAGTGAAATGGGTAGCAGAGTATACGAGCAGTACTTC. This sequence encodes CASSEMGSRVYEQYF. V gene TRBV2 combines with J gene TRBJ2-7; no reliable D call. CDR3 size: 15 residues. Between the trimmed V and J ends, which lost 2 bases and 4 bases, there was a span of 15 bases. CDR1 is SNHLY, CDR2 FYNNEI, per germline.

The chain links TRBV2 to TRBJ2-3; 10 nucleotides line up with TRBD2. Germline V gene data show CDR1 as SNHLY and CDR2 as FYNNEI. V shed 6 bases, J shed 4 bases, and the junction held 7 bases outside the gene matches. This CDR3 comprises 15 residues. The CDR3 spells CASRLAGVYSDTQYF. CDR3 sequence (DNA): TGTGCCAGCAGGCTAGCGGGGGTATATTCAGATACGCAGTATTTT. The full variable domain, with the rest looked up from reference TRBV2 and TRBJ2-3, is EPEVTQTPSHQVTQMGQEVILRCVPISNHLYFYWYRQILGQKVEFLVSFYNNEISEKSEIFDDQFSVERPDGSNFTLKIRSTKLEDSAMYFCASRLAGVYSDTQYFGPGTRLTVL.

The CDR3 nucleotides are TGTGCCAGCAGTGATTGGACTAGCGGGGGAAGGAACATTCAGTACTTC. Translating gives CASSDWTSGGRNIQYF. The chain has TRBV2 and TRBJ2-4, with TRBD2 matching over 13 bases. CDR3 size: 16 residues. CDR1 is SNHLY and CDR2 is FYNNEI in the germline V gene. J gave up 7 bases and V 3 bases, and 6 bases lay outside the gene matches.

The table lists this clone with a few counts. The germline gene is not matched at one end of the junction; a read error may be the cause. The chain has TRBV10-3 and TRBJ2-7, with 8 bases fitting TRBD1. This CDR3 region has 17 residues. The germline CDR1 and CDR2 sequences are ENHRY and SYGVKD. Here the CDR3 reads CAISESPRTLFTRTGFF. CDR3 bases: TGTGCCATCAGTGAGTCGCCGCGGACCCTTTTTACGAGGACAGGGTTCTTC.

The rearrangement links TRBV11-2 to TRBJ1-5; D is unclear. Germline CDR1 reads SGHAT; CDR2 reads FQNNGV. V was shortened by 0 bases and J by 5 bases, with 8 bases between the two germline ends. The CDR3 consists of 14 residues. The CDR3 is CASSLESRDQPQHF. The CDR3 DNA follows: TGTGCCAGCAGCTTAGAATCGAGAGATCAGCCCCAGCATTTT.

The genes are TRBV12-5 and TRBJ1-1, with D possibly being TRBD1 (5 bases). This CDR3 has 21 amino acids. V was shortened by 2 bases and J by 9 bases, with 37 bases between the two germline ends. Germline values: CDR1 LGHNT, CDR2 FRNRAP. DNA of the CDR3: TGTGCTAGTGGTTTGAAACGAGGAGGGATCGGACGGCAAGGGGTTCCCCTAAAAGCTTTCTTT. Translated, it gives CASGLKRGGIGRQGVPLKAFF. Using reference TRBV12-5 and TRBJ1-1 for the parts outside the CDR3, the full variable domain is DARVTQTPRHKVTEMGQEVTMRCQPILGHNTVFWYRQTMMQGLELLAYFRNRAPLDDSGMPKDRFSAEMPDATLATLKIQPSEPRDSAVYFCASGLKRGGIGRQGVPLKAFFGQGTRLTVV.

This chain connects TRBV9 to TRBJ2-7; 10 positions match TRBD1. The V segment lost 4 bases and the J segment 3 bases; nucleotides outside the gene matches: 7. CDR1 SGDLS and CDR2 YYNGEE come from the germline V gene. The CDR3 sequence is 15 residues long. The CDR3 region has the DNA TGTGCCAGCAGCTCCGGGACAGGGGATTTCTACGAGCAGTACTTC. Translating it yields CASSSGTGDFYEQYF.

The chain employs TRBV9 and TRBJ2-2, with 8 bases matching TRBD1. The junction had 15 bases not matched to a gene; V was cut back by 5 bases and J by 3 bases. The V gene's germline CDR1 is SGDLS and CDR2 YYNGEE. The CDR3 extends over 18 amino acids. In DNA form, the CDR3 reads TGTGCCAGCAGTGGCTGGGGACAGGCGTCGGGTTACACCGGGGAGCTGTTTTTT. It specifies CASSGWGQASGYTGELFF.

Regarding this clone: Other DNA sequences within the sample encode an identical CDR3. This chain joins TRBV3-1 (or the pseudogene TRBV3-2) and TRBJ1-2; D ambiguous. Germline V gene lookup returns CDR1 LGHDT and CDR2 YNNKEL (reference sequence). Trimming stripped 1 base from V and 8 bases from J, with 5 bases between. The CDR3 covers 11 residues. The CDR3 protein is CASSQGGGYTF. CDR3 sequence (DNA): TGTGCCAGCAGCCAAGGAGGAGGCTACACCTTC.

This clone was observed many times. For the CDR3, the DNA is TGTGCCATCAGTGAGTCCGGGACAGGGGTCCCTCCAGATACGCAGTATTTT. Amino acid sequence: CAISESGTGVPPDTQYF. The J gene is TRBJ2-3, the V gene TRBV10-3, with 10 bases matching TRBD1. The CDR3 has 17 residues. V lost 0 bases to trimming and J lost 4 bases; unmatched junction nucleotides: 7. The germline gives CDR1 ENHRY, CDR2 SYGVKD.

In nucleotides, the CDR3 is TGTGCCAGCAGCCTATCGATAGGACAGGGGGCACTCGGCTACACCTTC. It is translated as CASSLSIGQGALGYTF. This chain joins TRBV7-2 and TRBJ1-2; 11 bases agree with TRBD1. The CDR3 is made up of 16 amino acids. The J segment lost 8 bases and the V segment lost 5 bases, leaving 13 bases of the junction unmatched. Per the germline V gene, CDR1 is SGHTA and CDR2 is FQGNSA.

CDR3 protein: CASSGTARNTEAFF. CDR3 bases: TGTGCCAGCAGTGGGACAGCACGGAACACTGAAGCTTTCTTT. The V call is TRBV2, the J call TRBJ1-1; TRBD1 is a possible D gene (6 bases). Per the germline V gene, CDR1 is SNHLY and CDR2 is FYNNEI. CDR3 length: 14 residues. The V end lost 4 bases, the J end lost 1 base, and 10 bases lay between the germline ends.

With respect to this clone: This may be a read error, as it is one base from a much larger clone. The chain links TRBV3-1 (or the pseudogene TRBV3-2) to TRBJ1-1, with TRBD1 matching 9 bases. CDR1 is LGHDT and CDR2 is YNNKEL in the germline V gene (reference sequence). The trim removed 4 bases at V and 4 bases at J, leaving 1 base unmatched. The CDR3 is 13 amino acids. The CDR3 nucleotides read TGTGCCAGCAGCCGGGGACAGGGCACTGAAGCTTTCTTT. It encodes CASSRGQGTEAFF.

This clone was seen just once. The rearrangement uses TRBV11-3 and TRBJ2-3, with 11 bases matching TRBD2. The junction had 5 bases not matched to a gene; V was cut back by 2 bases and J by 1 base. Germline CDR1 reads SGHNT; CDR2 reads YENEEA. The CDR3 has 17 amino acids. The CDR3 nucleotides are TGTGCCAGCAGCTTAACCACTAGCGGGGGCCGCACAGATACGCAGTATTTT. Protein sequence: CASSLTTSGGRTDTQYF. The variable domain in full, completed from reference TRBV11-3 and TRBJ2-3, reads EAGVVQSPRYKIIEKKQPVAFWCNPISGHNTLYWYLQNLGQGPELLIRYENEEAVDDSQLPKDRFSAERLKGVDSTLKIQPAELGDSAVYLCASSLTTSGGRTDTQYFGPGTRLTVL.

This chain connects TRBV5-1 to TRBJ2-5, with 10 bases that match TRBD2. There are 15 residues in the CDR3. From germline, CDR1 is SGHRS and CDR2 YFSETQ. The J segment lost 4 bases and the V segment lost 4 bases, leaving 7 bases of the junction unmatched. In nucleotides, the CDR3 is TGCGCCAGCAGCAGACTAGCGGGTACGTCAGAGACCCAGTACTTC. Amino acids: CASSRLAGTSETQYF.

This clone was recorded a few times. The chain has TRBV12-3 or TRBV12-4 and TRBJ1-1; the D gene is possibly TRBD1 (6 bases). CDR3 length: 13 residues. V lost 6 bases and J lost 3, with 11 bases in between. CDR3: CASSQRGYTEAFF. The DNA for the CDR3 is TGTGCCAGCAGCCAAAGGGGGTACACTGAAGCTTTCTTT.

The chain combines TRBV10-2 with TRBJ1-2; TRBD1 matches at 8 bases. The CDR3 loop spans 15 amino acids. The V gene end was trimmed by 3 bases and the J gene end by 7 bases; junction bases not matched to a gene: 10. Germline CDR1 is WSHSY and CDR2 is SAAADI. The CDR3 region is CASSDLPFDRGGYTF. CDR3 sequence (DNA): TGCGCCAGCAGTGATCTGCCGTTCGACAGGGGTGGCTACACCTTC.

This chain joins TRBV18 and TRBJ2-2; D might be TRBD2 (5 bases). Germline V CDR1 and CDR2: KGHSH, LQKENI. V dropped 0 bases and J dropped 5 bases, with 10 bases sitting between them. CDR3 size: 15 residues. CDR3 loop: CASSPPGVRTGELFF. DNA of the CDR3: TGTGCCAGCTCACCACCGGGAGTAAGGACCGGGGAGCTGTTTTTT.

This clone was counted once. The gene calls are TRBV19 and TRBJ2-1; TRBD1 agrees at 10 bases. The CDR3 spans 16 residues. V lost 7 bases and J lost 5; bases outside the gene matches: 11. CDR1 and CDR2 from the germline V gene are LNHDA and SQIVND (reference sequence). The DNA for the CDR3 is TGTGCCAGTATGGGGGTCGGGACAGGGGAGGACAATGAGCAGTTCTTC. Protein: CASMGVGTGEDNEQFF.

This clone was counted many times. The chain combines TRBV2 with TRBJ1-6; 9 bases agree with TRBD1. The CDR3 consists of 21 residues. V shed 8 bases and J 10 bases; nucleotides not matched to a gene: 30. CDR1 SNHLY and CDR2 FYNNEI come from the germline V gene. The CDR3 DNA is TGTGCCAGCTCAACCGCTGTCACCGGGACAGGGAGGTATTTAGAACAGTCACCCCTCCACTTT. This codes for CASSTAVTGTGRYLEQSPLHF. The complete variable domain, with remaining parts taken from reference TRBV2 and TRBJ1-6, reads EPEVTQTPSHQVTQMGQEVILRCVPISNHLYFYWYRQILGQKVEFLVSFYNNEISEKSEIFDDQFSVERPDGSNFTLKIRSTKLEDSAMYFCASSTAVTGTGRYLEQSPLHFGNGTRLTVT.

The chain employs TRBV29-1 and TRBJ2-3; possibly TRBD2 for D (7 bases). The V and J ends lost 3 bases and 0 bases respectively, with 10 bases between them. The CDR3 length is 14 residues. Germline values: CDR1 SQVTM, CDR2 ANQGSEA. The CDR3 DNA is TGCAGCGTTGAGGGGGGGGCTAGCACAGATACGCAGTATTTT. Translated, it gives CSVEGGASTDTQYF.